The sequence of this T cell receptor beta chain was determined in a study of cytomegalovirus exposure and HLA in healthy donors. At the level of the study: Genotyping showed roughly 86% of 398 donors falling in the Caucasian-associated ancestry cluster.

The primer mix had 60 Vbeta and 13 Jbeta primers. The assay was immunoSEQ multiplex PCR, and TCRdb's table has in-frame clones only and misses some. In all, the sample yields about 170,000 clones. Study-level findings and limits: Productive rates of about 90% or about 30% were seen for most TCR beta V segments in an earlier analysis. Researchers catalogued about 160 TCR beta chains as cytomegalovirus-associated.

Remarks on this clone: Its matching antigen is unknown.

The TCR sequence derives from a woman in her late teens or twenties in good health and CMV-seropositive. What was sequenced was PBMCs.

CDR3: CAWSVKGGPYEQYF. Written as DNA, the CDR3 is TGTGCCTGGAGTGTCAAAGGGGGCCCCTACGAGCAGTACTTC. The chain couples TRBV30 to TRBJ2-7, with 7 bases lining up with TRBD1. Germline loops: CDR1 GTSNPN, CDR2 SVGIG (reference sequence). J gave up 2 bases and V 0 bases, and 4 bases lay outside the gene matches. The CDR3 consists of 14 residues.